What follows are 24 T cell receptor beta chains derived from one specimen sequenced in a study of T cell repertoires in cytomegalovirus infection. TCRdb used MiXCR to reprocess the reads, holding one entry per CDR3 protein. The repertoire includes hundreds of thousands of distinct CDR3 sequences, roughly 42% of them detected once, and 43% sits in the top ten. These TCRs are of unknown antigen specificity. The sequencing used cultured PBMCs, collected from culture after CMV antigen stimulation. These receptors were taken from a human donor in good health (CMV status not recorded). Some clones in this sample may be carry-over from other donors' samples.

This clonotype has at least ten counts. J is TRBJ1-5 and V is TRBV7-2; D uncertain. The germline V gene has CDR1 SGHTA and CDR2 FQGNSA. This CDR3 contains 13 residues. The germline V and J ends were trimmed by 3 bases and 1 base, with 4 bases remaining between them. CDR3 sequence: CASSFWSNQPQHF. CDR3 nucleotides: TGTGCCAGCAGCTTCTGGAGCAATCAGCCCCAGCATTTT.

This clonotype was counted only a few times. CDR3: CASSSDFTDTQYF. CDR3 DNA: TGTGCCAGCAGCTCCGACTTTACAGATACGCAGTATTTT. V usage is TRBV7-2 and J usage is TRBJ2-3; no clear D. Between the trimmed V and J ends, which lost 4 bases and 3 bases, there was a span of 8 bases. CDR3 size: 13 residues. Germline V gene data show CDR1 as SGHTA and CDR2 as FQGNSA.

This clonotype has more than one count but fewer than ten. The genes are TRBV7-2 and TRBJ2-3; perhaps TRBD2 as D (5 bases). The CDR3 consists of 13 residues. Trimming removed 3 bases at V and 6 bases at J, with 10 bases between. Germline assignment: CDR1 SGHTA and CDR2 FQGNSA. The CDR3 DNA is TGTGCCAGCAGCTTGGTTGGCGGGGATACGCAGTATTTT. It codes for CASSLVGGDTQYF.

This clonotype was seen only a few times. The CDR3 nucleotides read TGTGCCAGCAGCGGGGGGGACTACGAGCAGTACTTC. Translated: CASSGGDYEQYF. The V call is TRBV11-2, the J call TRBJ2-7; 7 bases are a match to TRBD2. This CDR3 has 12 residues. CDR1 and CDR2 (germline): SGHAT, FQNNGV. Germline trimming cut 5 bases from V and 3 bases from J; bases unmatched to any gene: 1.

This clonotype was found a few times. This rearrangement joins TRBV4-1 to TRBJ2-3; 10 bases fit TRBD2. The trim removed 1 base at V and 6 bases at J, leaving 10 bases unmatched. Germline values: CDR1 MGHRA, CDR2 YSYEKL. This CDR3 is built from 17 residues. CDR3 nucleotide sequence: TGCGCCAGCAGCCAAGGTCCTGGTAGCGGGGGGCGGGATACGCAGTATTTT. Translation: CASSQGPGSGGRDTQYF.

This clonotype was found a few times. The J gene is TRBJ2-7, the V gene TRBV7-2; 10 nucleotides line up with TRBD1. Per germline, CDR1 SGHTA and CDR2 FQGNSA. The V segment lost 5 bases and the J segment 3 bases; nucleotides outside the gene matches: 7. This CDR3 comprises 15 residues. The CDR3 loop reads CASSRGQGLFYEQYF. As DNA, the CDR3 is TGTGCCAGCAGCCGGGGACAGGGGTTATTCTACGAGCAGTACTTC.

The chain combines TRBV18 with TRBJ1-1, with D possibly TRBD1 on 5 matching bases. Germline values: CDR1 KGHSH, CDR2 LQKENI. The CDR3 is 15 amino acids. V was clipped by 3 bases and J by 3 bases, with 14 bases between them. CDR3 loop: CASSPQGYSYTEAFF. Here the CDR3 DNA reads TGTGCCAGCTCACCTCAGGGTTACTCTTACACTGAAGCTTTCTTT.

The chain recombines TRBV20-1 with TRBJ2-1; TRBD2 agrees at 9 bases. The trim removed 3 bases at V and 0 bases at J, leaving 3 bases unmatched. The CDR3 runs 15 residues. Germline V CDR1 and CDR2: DFQATT, SNEGSKA (reference sequence). The DNA for the CDR3 is TGCAGTGCTAGGGATAGCGGGAGCTCCTACAATGAGCAGTTCTTC. This sequence encodes CSARDSGSSYNEQFF.

This clonotype was recorded a few times. The V and J genes are TRBV7-2 and TRBJ2-2; a weak D match, TRBD2 (6 bases). The CDR3 spans 13 residues. Between the trimmed V and J ends, which lost 2 bases and 13 bases, there was a span of 14 bases. From germline, CDR1 is SGHTA and CDR2 FQGNSA. As DNA, the CDR3 is TGTGCCAGCAGCTTAATCGCGGGACCACCGCTGTTTTTT. Its protein product is CASSLIAGPPLFF.

The genes are TRBV28 and TRBJ1-4; no definite D call. V dropped 3 bases and J dropped 4 bases, with 12 bases sitting between them. This CDR3 has 15 residues. Germline CDR1 and CDR2: MDHEN and SYDVKM. As DNA, the CDR3 is TGTGCCAGCAGTTTTTTGACGGAGATTAATGAAAAACTGTTTTTT. As protein: CASSFLTEINEKLFF.

This chain joins TRBV7-8 and TRBJ1-2, with a tentative D call TRBD1 (5 bases). CDR1 and CDR2 (germline): SGHVS, FQNEAQ. This CDR3 is built from 14 residues. The V end lost 3 bases, the J end lost 0 bases, and 8 bases lay between the germline ends. The CDR3 nucleotides are TGTGCCAGCAGCTTGACAGCCTCTAACTATGGCTACACCTTC. Translation gives CASSLTASNYGYTF.

The chain employs TRBV20-1 and TRBJ2-7; possibly TRBD1 or TRBD2 for D (5 bases each). Germline V CDR1 and CDR2: DFQATT, SNEGSKA (reference sequence). There are 15 residues in the CDR3. Between the trimmed V and J ends, which lost 3 bases and 6 bases, there was a span of 21 bases. The CDR3 DNA sequence: TGCAGTGCTAGTAAGTCGCGCCTTCCTGGGGGCGAGCAGTACTTC. Protein product: CSASKSRLPGGEQYF.

The rearrangement links TRBV7-2 to TRBJ1-3, with 7 nucleotides matching TRBD1. CDR1 and CDR2 (germline): SGHTA, FQGNSA. CDR3 length: 15 residues. Trimming removed 5 bases from V and 2 bases from J; junction bases left unmatched: 6. Here the CDR3 DNA reads TGTGCCAGCAGCACTAGAAGGGGGCCTGGAAACACCATATATTTT. It translates to CASSTRRGPGNTIYF.

The chain has TRBV5-1 and TRBJ2-3; D remains unclear. Trimming left V 4 bases short and J 7 bases short, with 16 bases between. CDR1 is SGHRS and CDR2 is YFSETQ in the germline V gene. This CDR3 has 14 residues. CDR3 protein: CASSTWVQDHTQYF. Written as DNA, the CDR3 is TGCGCCAGCAGCACGTGGGTCCAGGACCATACGCAGTATTTT.

This clonotype was counted at least ten times. The V and J genes are TRBV7-2 and TRBJ2-7; 9 positions match TRBD1. CDR1 is SGHTA, CDR2 FQGNSA, per germline. V was pared by 2 bases and J by 2 bases, with 4 bases of the junction left unmatched. This CDR3 spans 15 amino acids. CDR3 sequence (DNA): TGTGCCAGCAGCTTACTCTGGACAGGGGCCTACGAGCAGTACTTC. It translates to CASSLLWTGAYEQYF.

A word on this clonotype: Because it lacks the conserved phenylalanine or tryptophan at the end, this CDR3 is likely a read error. It is unclear where the CDR3 begins or ends on the DNA, so no DNA is shown, and the CDR3 is as TCRdb lists it. The chain is built from TRBV7-8 and TRBJ2-7; the table's TRBD2 call for D was not verified on the DNA. CDR1 is SGHVS and CDR2 is FQNEAQ in the germline V gene. Inclusive of both ends, the CDR3 amounts to 14 amino acids. Here the CDR3 reads CASSLALGPDGILI.

V usage is TRBV27 and J usage is TRBJ1-4; maybe TRBD1 (5 bases). The CDR3 extends over 15 amino acids. Trimming removed 5 bases at V and 8 bases at J, with 18 bases between. Germline V gene data show CDR1 as MNHEY and CDR2 as SMNVEV (reference sequence). CDR3 loop: CASSRGLGAAEKLFF. The CDR3, as DNA: TGTGCCAGCAGTCGCGGCCTTGGGGCTGCGGAAAAACTGTTTTTT.

There are many counts of this clonotype. V usage is TRBV7-2 and J usage is TRBJ2-3, with 9 bases fitting TRBD1. Trimming took 5 bases from V and 10 from J; bases not matched to a gene: 7. CDR1 is SGHTA and CDR2 is FQGNSA in the germline V gene. This CDR3 spans 13 amino acids. CDR3 sequence (DNA): TGTGCCAGCAGCGAACAGGGGGCTCAAGCGCAGTATTTT. Translated, it gives CASSEQGAQAQYF.

This clonotype was seen more than once but under ten times. The chain is built from TRBV7-9 and TRBJ2-7; the D gene could be TRBD1 or TRBD2 (7 bases each). Germline V gene data show CDR1 as SEHNR and CDR2 as FQNEAQ (reference sequence). This CDR3 has 15 residues. Trimming took 4 bases from V and 6 from J, leaving 19 bases between them. The CDR3 loop is CASSSQGGSGVEQYF. DNA for the CDR3: TGTGCCAGCAGCTCCCAGGGGGGGTCCGGGGTCGAGCAGTACTTC. The full variable domain, its missing parts supplied by reference TRBV7-9 and TRBJ2-7, is DTGVSQNPRHKITKRGQNVTFRCDPISEHNRLYWYRQTLGQGPEFLTYFQNEAQLEKSRLLSDRFSAERPKGSFSTLEIQRTEQGDSAMYLCASSSQGGSGVEQYFGPGTRLTVT.

CDR3: CASSLTSGGAFGNEQFF. The DNA for the CDR3 is TGTGCCAGCAGCTTGACTAGCGGGGGGGCATTTGGTAATGAGCAGTTCTTC. The chain couples TRBV28 to TRBJ2-1; TRBD2 aligns across 14 bases. The CDR3 is made up of 17 amino acids. Losses at the gene ends were 6 bases for V and 7 bases for J; bases not matched to a gene: 11. Germline loops: CDR1 MDHEN, CDR2 SYDVKM.

The chain has TRBV2 and TRBJ2-7, with 7 bases that match TRBD1. Germline V CDR1 and CDR2: SNHLY, FYNNEI. V was clipped by 7 bases and J by 3 bases; unmatched bases: 9. The length of the CDR3 is 14 residues. The CDR3 bases are TGTGCCAGCACCAGGGCCAGGGGGAACTACGAGCAGTACTTC. Residues: CASTRARGNYEQYF.

The table lists this clonotype with a few counts. The genes are TRBV7-2 and TRBJ2-5; 7 positions agree with TRBD2. The CDR3 contains 14 residues. CDR1 is SGHTA, CDR2 FQGNSA, per germline. The junction had 5 bases not matched to a gene; V was cut back by 5 bases and J by 2 bases. The CDR3 region is CASSPAGLQETQYF. CDR3 DNA: TGTGCCAGCAGCCCAGCGGGGTTGCAAGAGACCCAGTACTTC.

The chain uses TRBV2 and TRBJ2-1, with D unclear. Germline assignment: CDR1 SNHLY and CDR2 FYNNEI. The CDR3 totals 14 residues. V was pared by 6 bases and J by 1 base, with 10 bases between. CDR3 bases: TGTGCCAGCAGCAACTCCAGATCCTACAATGAGCAGTTCTTC. This codes for CASSNSRSYNEQFF. Full variable domain (remainder filled in from reference TRBV2 and TRBJ2-1): EPEVTQTPSHQVTQMGQEVILRCVPISNHLYFYWYRQILGQKVEFLVSFYNNEISEKSEIFDDQFSVERPDGSNFTLKIRSTKLEDSAMYFCASSNSRSYNEQFFGPGTRLTVL.

The chain recombines TRBV7-9 with TRBJ2-6; 8 bases agree with TRBD1. V trimming: 3 bases; J trimming: 0 bases; junction bases outside the gene matches: 13. The CDR3 totals 20 residues. Per the germline V gene, CDR1 is SEHNR and CDR2 is FQNEAQ (reference sequence). In DNA, the CDR3 is TGTGCCAGCAGCTTCCGGGGACAGGCGAGGTTTGCCTCTGGGGCCAACGTCCTGACTTTC. It yields the protein CASSFRGQARFASGANVLTF.